Sequencing of this T cell receptor beta chain was carried out in a study of T cells after posttransplantation cyclophosphamide. Study-level findings and limits: Donor CD8+ memory clones often dominated recipient blood repertoires at later times.

Profiled with immunoSEQ multiplex PCR; TCRdb holds only in-frame clones, not every one. In total the sample includes more than 35,000 clones, none of them seen once. Comment on this clone: Its target is not known.

The specimen sequenced was PBMCs. The TCR originated in a man aged 45-65 years in good health, CMV-negative, and a related stem cell transplant donor.

Here the CDR3 DNA reads TGTGCCAGCAGCGCCGACAGGGGGCCTCGCGAGCAGTACTTC. Translated: CASSADRGPREQYF. The chain uses TRBV7-3 and TRBJ2-5; TRBD1 agrees at 10 bases. The end of the DNA aligns better with TRBJ2-7, so the J call may be wrong. Germline CDR1 and CDR2: SGHTA and FQGTGA. The CDR3 extends over 14 amino acids.